These 27 T cell receptor beta chains were all obtained from the same sample, sequenced in a study of regulatory T cells in long-lasting Graves disease. The sample's time point: persistent/refractory GD, antithyroid drugs over 5 years with positive TRAb. Extracted RNA from PBMCs served as the source of the TCR library. iRepertoire HTBI primers and Arm-PCR of CDR3 regions built TCR beta libraries. TCRdb re-analysed the multiplex PCR reads in MiXCR, keeping a single row per CDR3 protein. This table has hundreds of thousands of distinct CDR3 sequences, around a fifth appearing once. Sequenced material: peripheral blood mononuclear cells (PBMCs), taken when the disease was refractory, from a patient treated with antithyroid drugs. The source of these receptors is a female donor with Graves disease.

In its sample, this clonotype was seen a few times. This chain joins TRBV12-3 or TRBV12-4 and TRBJ1-6, with a possible D match to TRBD1 (5 bases). Trimming left V 4 bases short and J 13 bases short, with 20 bases between. The CDR3 has 15 residues. Here the CDR3 DNA reads TGTGCCAGCAGTTACACCGCGGGACCGACCGTCCCCCTCCACTTT. Translated: CASSYTAGPTVPLHF.

The genes are TRBV20-1 and TRBJ2-5; 10 nucleotides match TRBD1. V gave up 3 bases and J gave up 4 bases; unmatched junction bases: 2. CDR1 DFQATT and CDR2 SNEGSKA come from the germline V gene (reference sequence). There are 13 residues in the CDR3. The CDR3 spells CSARDRGGETQYF. The CDR3 DNA reads as TGCAGTGCTAGGGACAGGGGGGGAGAGACCCAGTACTTC.

This clonotype was counted many times. The rearrangement uses TRBV28 and TRBJ2-5; perhaps TRBD2 as D (7 bases). The CDR3 has 14 residues. The germline gives CDR1 MDHEN, CDR2 SYDVKM. V lost 3 bases, J lost 5 bases, and 13 bases lay in between. Written as DNA, the CDR3 is TGTGCCAGCAGTTTGGGAGGGGGACGGGAGACCCAGTACTTC. This sequence encodes CASSLGGGRETQYF.

The CDR3 loop reads CASKKGEGKGARPDTQYF. Written as DNA, the CDR3 is TGTGCCAGCAAGAAGGGAGAGGGGAAGGGGGCACGTCCGGATACGCAGTATTTT. V is TRBV6-2 or TRBV6-3 and J is TRBJ2-3; TRBD1 aligns across 7 bases. In germline, CDR1 is MNHEY, CDR2 SVGEGT. V trimming: 7 bases; J trimming: 6 bases; junction bases outside the gene matches: 22. The CDR3 is 18 residues long.

At least ten counts were recorded for this clonotype. This chain joins TRBV3-1 and TRBJ1-1; D call uncertain. CDR3 length: 13 amino acids. Germline CDR1 LGHDT, CDR2 YNNKEL (reference sequence). V shed 1 base and J shed 5 bases, with 8 bases lying between them. CDR3 residues: CASSQAERTEAFF. As DNA, the CDR3 is TGTGCCAGCAGCCAAGCCGAGCGGACTGAAGCTTTCTTT.

The chain recombines TRBV9 with TRBJ2-3; D not certain. The germline V and J ends were trimmed by 4 bases and 5 bases, with 11 bases remaining between them. Germline CDR1 is SGDLS and CDR2 is YYNGEE. CDR3 size: 13 residues. CDR3 region: CASSWNPQDTQYF. The CDR3 bases are TGTGCCAGCAGCTGGAATCCCCAAGATACGCAGTATTTT.

This clonotype was picked up many times. This sequence joins TRBV3-1 and TRBJ1-2; the D is unclear. The CDR3 extends over 13 amino acids. Between the trimmed V and J ends, which lost 4 bases and 5 bases, there was a span of 11 bases. Germline CDR1 reads LGHDT; CDR2 reads YNNKEL (reference sequence). Written as DNA, the CDR3 is TGTGCCAGCAGCCCCCCGGGAAGATATGGCTACACCTTC. Translated, it gives CASSPPGRYGYTF. The full variable domain, in which reference TRBV3-1 and TRBJ1-2 provide the parts outside the CDR3, is DTAVSQTPKYLVTQMGNDKSIKCEQNLGHDTMYWYKQDSKKFLKIMFSYNNKELIINETVPNRFSPKSPDKAHLNLHINSLELGDSAVYFCASSPPGRYGYTFGSGTRLTVV.

This clonotype came up a few times. The V gene is TRBV24-1, the J gene TRBJ2-2; 9 bases match TRBD1. The V segment lost 3 bases and the J segment 5 bases; nucleotides outside the gene matches: 9. The CDR3 contains 17 residues. CDR1 is KGHDR, CDR2 SFDVKD, per germline. CDR3 sequence: CATSDPRTGAVTGELFF. Written as DNA, the CDR3 is TGTGCCACCAGTGATCCCCGGACAGGGGCGGTTACCGGGGAGCTGTTTTTT.

In its sample, this clonotype was seen a few times. V is TRBV27 and J is TRBJ1-5; 8 nucleotides line up with TRBD1. The CDR3 runs 17 residues. The germline V gene has CDR1 MNHEY and CDR2 SMNVEV (reference sequence). V dropped 6 bases and J dropped 6; count of bases not matched to a gene: 16. For the CDR3, the DNA is TGTGCCAGCAGACCCAAAACGACAGGGGCTGGGGCTCAGCCCCAGCATTTT. Translated, it gives CASRPKTTGAGAQPQHF.

This clonotype was observed a few times. The chain carries TRBV7-2 and TRBJ1-1; maybe TRBD1 (6 bases). The CDR3 spans 15 residues. Per the germline V gene, CDR1 is SGHTA and CDR2 is FQGNSA. Trimming stripped 3 bases from V and 6 bases from J, with 17 bases between. CDR3 bases: TGTGCCAGCAGCTTTAAGTACGGGGGCGACGCTGAAGCTTTCTTT. This gives the protein CASSFKYGGDAEAFF.

This sequence joins TRBV19 and TRBJ2-2, with D perhaps matching TRBD2 (6 bases). With 9 bases removed from V and 1 base from J, the gap between germline ends came to 18 bases. The CDR3 has 16 residues. Germline CDR1 is LNHDA and CDR2 is SQIVND (reference sequence). CDR3 in amino acids: CASSESGGENTGELFF. The CDR3 nucleotides are TGTGCCAGCAGTGAATCTGGCGGGGAGAACACCGGGGAGCTGTTTTTT.

V usage is TRBV10-3 and J usage is TRBJ1-1; D is unclear. The CDR3 extends over 13 amino acids. V lost 3 bases and J lost 6, with 11 bases in between. Germline V gene lookup returns CDR1 ENHRY and CDR2 SYGVKD. CDR3: CAISDTAKSEAFF. Here the CDR3 DNA reads TGTGCCATCAGTGATACAGCTAAGTCTGAAGCTTTCTTT.

This clonotype was seen repeatedly, ten times or more. This rearrangement joins TRBV28 to TRBJ2-7; possible D gene TRBD2, 6 bases. The V end lost 5 bases, the J end lost 2 bases, and 16 bases lay between the germline ends. This CDR3 contains 15 residues. The V gene's germline CDR1 is MDHEN and CDR2 SYDVKM. CDR3 in amino acids: CASSPSPGSPYEQYF. In DNA, the CDR3 is TGTGCCAGCAGTCCATCCCCCGGGAGCCCCTACGAGCAGTACTTC.

This clonotype was recorded at least ten times. The genes are TRBV27 and TRBJ2-5; 7 bases fit TRBD2. Trimming removed 1 base from V and 0 bases from J; junction bases left unmatched: 2. Germline values: CDR1 MNHEY, CDR2 SMNVEV (reference sequence). The CDR3 loop spans 15 amino acids. CDR3 bases: TGTGCCAGCAGTTTATGGGGACTAAACCAAGAGACCCAGTACTTC. Translated, it gives CASSLWGLNQETQYF.

This clonotype was picked up many times. The chain recombines TRBV19 with TRBJ2-2; 9 bases match TRBD2. Germline-derived CDR1 and CDR2 are LNHDA and SQIVND (reference sequence). CDR3 length equals 16 residues. Trimming at V came to 4 bases and at J to 1 base, leaving 4 bases not matched to a gene. The CDR3 spells CASSTQLAGNTGELFF. CDR3 nucleotide sequence: TGTGCCAGTAGTACCCAACTAGCGGGGAACACCGGGGAGCTGTTTTTT.

In its sample, this clonotype was seen a few times. V and J are TRBV6-1 and TRBJ2-3; 15 nucleotides agree with TRBD2. V was clipped by 8 bases and J by 6 bases; unmatched bases: 6. Germline V gene lookup returns CDR1 MNHNS and CDR2 SASEGT. The CDR3 length is 15 residues. CDR3 protein: CASGPGTSGGDTQYF. CDR3 DNA: TGTGCCAGCGGGCCCGGGACTAGCGGGGGGGATACGCAGTATTTT.

This clonotype was found a few times. The rearrangement links TRBV11-3 to TRBJ2-6; D might be TRBD1 (5 bases). V was clipped by 6 bases and J by 0 bases, with 15 bases between them. Per germline, CDR1 SGHNT and CDR2 YENEEA. The length of the CDR3 is 17 residues. The CDR3 here is CASRTDRYFSGANVLTF. Here the CDR3 DNA reads TGTGCCAGCAGAACCGACAGATATTTCTCTGGGGCCAACGTCCTGACTTTC.

This clonotype has at least ten counts. The V call is TRBV28, the J call TRBJ2-7, with D perhaps matching TRBD1 or TRBD2 (6 bases each). V was shortened by 4 bases and J by 4 bases, with 20 bases between the two germline ends. Germline V gene lookup returns CDR1 MDHEN and CDR2 SYDVKM. The CDR3 runs to 16 residues. Written as DNA, the CDR3 is TGTGCCAGCAGTTCCGAATACCTAGGGGGGAGTTACGAGCAGTACTTC. Translated, it gives CASSSEYLGGSYEQYF.

This clonotype has at least ten counts. DNA for the CDR3: TGCGCCAGCAGCCAAGTTGGGACGTCCGGGGAGACCCAGTACTTC. Protein product: CASSQVGTSGETQYF. The chain employs TRBV4-1 and TRBJ2-5; either TRBD1 or TRBD2 may fit D (5 bases each). Germline CDR1 is MGHRA and CDR2 is YSYEKL. CDR3 length: 15 residues. The V end lost 1 base, the J end lost 5 bases, and 14 bases lay between the germline ends.

This chain uses TRBV20-1 with TRBJ2-7; tentatively, D is TRBD2 (6 bases). The CDR3 has 14 residues. CDR1 DFQATT and CDR2 SNEGSKA come from the germline V gene (reference sequence). Trimming cost V 3 bases and J 5 bases, with 17 bases left between them. The CDR3 reads CSASKSGVPDEQYF. CDR3 nucleotides: TGCAGTGCTAGTAAATCGGGAGTGCCAGACGAGCAGTACTTC.

This clonotype was counted only a few times. This chain joins TRBV4-1 and TRBJ1-5; D gene unclear. Trimming cost V 1 base and J 2 bases, with 12 bases left between them. CDR3 length: 16 amino acids. Germline V gene lookup returns CDR1 MGHRA and CDR2 YSYEKL. The CDR3 DNA is TGCGCCAGCAGCCAAGGTCCCGTTAGGGGCAATCAGCCCCAGCATTTT. Translation gives CASSQGPVRGNQPQHF.

In this sample, this clonotype turned up many times. The CDR3 is CASSPTRGEGTGELFF. For the CDR3, the DNA is TGTGCCAGCAGCCCCACCAGGGGAGAGGGCACCGGGGAGCTGTTTTTT. The chain employs TRBV11-3 and TRBJ2-2, with a tentative D call TRBD1 (6 bases). The V gene's germline CDR1 is SGHNT and CDR2 YENEEA. Trimming pared 5 bases from V and 4 bases from J, leaving 17 bases between. This CDR3 has 16 residues.

This clonotype has at least ten counts. The V gene is TRBV28, the J gene TRBJ2-4; perhaps TRBD2 as D (6 bases). Germline-derived CDR1 and CDR2 are MDHEN and SYDVKM. The ends were cut back, 3 bases at V and 8 bases at J, with 11 bases in the middle. There are 13 residues in the CDR3. CDR3 loop: CASSLRDRDIQYF. The CDR3 DNA reads as TGTGCCAGCAGTTTGCGGGATCGGGACATTCAGTACTTC.

In its sample, this clonotype was seen a few times. The genes are TRBV20-1 and TRBJ2-5; D unresolved. V dropped 4 bases and J dropped 5 bases, with 11 bases sitting between them. Per germline, CDR1 DFQATT and CDR2 SNEGSKA (reference sequence). The CDR3 sequence is 12 residues long. The DNA for the CDR3 is TGCAGTGCTATTCCCTCACGGGAGACCCAGTACTTC. It yields the protein CSAIPSRETQYF.

This clonotype turned up a few times. The gene calls are TRBV20-1 and TRBJ2-7; possibly TRBD1 for D (5 bases). The V end was cut by 0 bases, the J end by 2 bases, with 14 bases between. CDR1 is DFQATT and CDR2 is SNEGSKA in the germline V gene (reference sequence). CDR3 size: 15 residues. The CDR3 DNA reads TGCAGTGCTAGAGATCCCGGACAATTCCCCTACGAGCAGTACTTC. The encoded protein is CSARDPGQFPYEQYF.

The sample holds many counts of this clonotype. The chain combines TRBV6-1 with TRBJ2-7, with D possibly matching TRBD1 (5 bases). V lost 6 bases and J 4 bases, leaving 22 bases between the germline ends. CDR3 length: 16 amino acids. CDR1 and CDR2 from the germline V gene are MNHNS and SASEGT. CDR3 region: CASSLGHPPKVYEQYF. As DNA, the CDR3 is TGTGCCAGCAGCCTCGGACACCCACCTAAAGTATACGAGCAGTACTTC.

This clonotype appeared many times. The chain joins TRBV12-3 or TRBV12-4 to TRBJ1-1; D ambiguous. Trimming left V 8 bases short and J 7 bases short, with 11 bases between. The CDR3 runs to 11 residues. DNA of the CDR3: TGTGCCAGCGCCCCTCCGGGTGAAGCTTTCTTT. Protein sequence: CASAPPGEAFF.